A selection of T cell receptor beta chains follows, all from one sample in a study of cytomegalovirus exposure and HLA in healthy donors. Libraries were prepared by immunoSEQ multiplex PCR; TCRdb keeps only in-frame clonotypes and omits some of them. The top ten hold roughly 1.9% of the sample, which has about 170,000 clones, 70% to 80% seen once. The sample consisted of PBMCs. The receptors stem from a woman younger than 45 in good health and CMV-seropositive. Each CDR3 is given with its conserved first and last residue. D genes are given only for firm matches. Where a row states a size, it is once, few, many or the class of an expanded clone; other rows omit it.

DNA: TGCGCCAGCAGCTGGGCGGGGGGAAGCTCTGAAGCTTTCTTT; CDR3: CASSWAGGSSEAFF; D: .; J: TRBJ1-1; V: TRBV5-1; size: .
DNA: TGTGCCAGCAGCCCAGCGGGGGGGAATACGCAGTATTTT; CDR3: CASSPAGGNTQYF; D: TRBD2; J: TRBJ2-3; V: TRBV11-3; size: once
DNA: TGTGCCAGCAGCTTAGGGACAGGGGGCGTCGGCAATCAGCCCCAGCATTTT; CDR3: CASSLGTGGVGNQPQHF; D: TRBD1; J: TRBJ1-5; V: TRBV7-2; size: .
DNA: TGTGCCAGCAGCTTAGTGGCGGGCACTGAAGCTTTCTTT; CDR3: CASSLVAGTEAFF; D: .; J: TRBJ1-1; V: TRBV7-9; size: .
DNA: TGTGCCAGCAGCCCCGGGACAGGGAGACAAGAGACCCAGTACTTC; CDR3: CASSPGTGRQETQYF; D: TRBD1; J: TRBJ2-5; V: TRBV5-5; size: .
DNA: TGTGCCAGCAGCCGAGGGCCCGGGGAGGGGCAGCCCCAGCATTTT; CDR3: CASSRGPGEGQPQHF; D: .; J: TRBJ1-5; V: TRBV7-2; size: .
DNA: TGTGCCACCAGCAGTATGCCGGGTCCCAAATCCCAAAAGCGGTCTGAAGCTTTCTTT; CDR3: CATSSMPGPKSQKRSEAFF; D: .; J: TRBJ1-1; V: TRBV15; size: .
DNA: TGTGCCAGCAGCCCTGGACAGAGCAATTCACCCCTCCACTTT; CDR3: CASSPGQSNSPLHF; D: .; J: TRBJ1-6; V: TRBV7-9; size: once
DNA: TGTGCCAGCAGCTTGGGTACAGGGGCCCTAGTGAACACTGAAGCTTTCTTT; CDR3: CASSLGTGALVNTEAFF; D: TRBD1; J: TRBJ1-1; V: TRBV5-8; size: .
DNA: TGTGCCAGCAGCTCCGGACGGACGGGGGAGACCCAGTACTTC; CDR3: CASSSGRTGETQYF; D: .; J: TRBJ2-5; V: TRBV5-6; size: .
DNA: TGTGCCAGCAGTGGGGGACAGTGGCCGAGTGATGAAAACACCATATATTTT; CDR3: CASSGGQWPSDENTIYF; D: TRBD1; J: TRBJ1-3; V: TRBV6-1; size: .
DNA: TGTGCCAGCAGCTTCATTGCAACTAATGAAAAACTGTTTTTT; CDR3: CASSFIATNEKLFF; D: .; J: TRBJ1-4; V: TRBV5-5; size: .
DNA: TGTGCCAGTAGTTGGACAGTTCCGAACACCGGGGAGCTGTTTTTT; CDR3: CASSWTVPNTGELFF; D: .; J: TRBJ2-2; V: TRBV19; size: .
DNA: TGTGCCAGCAGTGGGGACAGGGGGGTCGACTATGGCTACACCTTC; CDR3: CASSGDRGVDYGYTF; D: TRBD1; J: TRBJ1-2; V: TRBV28; size: .
DNA: TGTGCCAGCAGCGCAGGGGGCGGGAATCAGCCCCAGCATTTT; CDR3: CASSAGGGNQPQHF; D: TRBD1; J: TRBJ1-5; V: TRBV7-9; size: .
DNA: TGTGCCAGCAGCTTAGAGCCGGGACAGGGGGCCGGGGACTATGGCTACACCTTC; CDR3: CASSLEPGQGAGDYGYTF; D: TRBD1; J: TRBJ1-2; V: TRBV7-6; size: .
DNA: TGTGCCAGCAGCTTGGTTTTTCGGGACAGGGTTTTGAACACTGAAGCTTTCTTT; CDR3: CASSLVFRDRVLNTEAFF; D: TRBD1; J: TRBJ1-1; V: TRBV5-5; size: once
DNA: TGTGCCAGCAGTGACCTTACTCGGGCGGGGGGGAGCGAGCAGTACTTC; CDR3: CASSDLTRAGGSEQYF; D: TRBD2; J: TRBJ2-7; V: TRBV2; size: .
DNA: TGTGCCATCAGTGAGATTGCGGGAGGAGGGGGTTATGAGCAGTTCTTC; CDR3: CAISEIAGGGGYEQFF; D: TRBD2; J: TRBJ2-1; V: TRBV10-3; size: .
DNA: TGCAGCGTCAGGACAGGGGCCTACGAGCAGTACTTC; CDR3: CSVRTGAYEQYF; D: TRBD1; J: TRBJ2-7; V: TRBV29-1; size: .
DNA: TGCGCCAGCAGCCAAGAATGGGGAGAAAAAAACGCAGGATACAATGAGCAGTTCTTC; CDR3: CASSQEWGEKNAGYNEQFF; D: .; J: TRBJ2-1; V: TRBV4-3; size: once
DNA: TGTGCCAGCAGCCATCGAAGGGGTCGTGGAAGAGGAACTGAAGCTTTCTTT; CDR3: CASSHRRGRGRGTEAFF; D: .; J: TRBJ1-1; V: TRBV11-2; size: .
DNA: TGTGCCAGCAGCCAAATCTATGAGCAGTTCTTC; CDR3: CASSQIYEQFF; D: .; J: TRBJ2-1; V: TRBV14; size: .
DNA: TGTGCCTGGAGTGTACTCGGACAGGGGAACACCGGGGAGCTGTTTTTT; CDR3: CAWSVLGQGNTGELFF; D: TRBD1; J: TRBJ2-2; V: TRBV30; size: .
DNA: TGTGCCAGCAGCAGCGGGACATCGGTTCTTCTGAACACTGAAGCTTTCTTT; CDR3: CASSSGTSVLLNTEAFF; D: .; J: TRBJ1-1; V: TRBV14; size: once
DNA: TGTGCCAGTAGTTACGGGGGAGGGTACACTGAAGCTTTCTTT; CDR3: CASSYGGGYTEAFF; D: .; J: TRBJ1-1; V: TRBV19; size: .
DNA: TGTGCCAGTAGTATGTCCGGGGGGTCCTCCTACGAGCAGTACTTC; CDR3: CASSMSGGSSYEQYF; D: TRBD2; J: TRBJ2-7; V: TRBV19; size: .
DNA: TGTGCCAGTAGGGAGGGACAGGGTTGGGGTCAGCCCCAGCATTTT; CDR3: CASREGQGWGQPQHF; D: TRBD1; J: TRBJ1-5; V: TRBV19; size: .
DNA: TGTGCCATCACCAGAGAGTCCAGGGGGCGCGAAAACGGCTACACCTTC; CDR3: CAITRESRGRENGYTF; D: TRBD1; J: TRBJ1-2; V: TRBV10-3; size: .
DNA: TGCAGCGTTGAAAGGGGTATCGACTATGGCTACACCTTC; CDR3: CSVERGIDYGYTF; D: .; J: TRBJ1-2; V: TRBV29-1; size: .
DNA: TGTGCCAGCAGCTTGACCGGGACAGGGGCTCCTAGGAGAGGAAACACCATATATTTT; CDR3: CASSLTGTGAPRRGNTIYF; D: TRBD1; J: TRBJ1-3; V: TRBV11-2; size: .
DNA: TGTGCCAGCAGCGCCAGGGACAGACAAGAGACCCAGTACTTC; CDR3: CASSARDRQETQYF; D: TRBD1; J: TRBJ2-5; V: TRBV9; size: .
DNA: TGTGCCAGCAGGCCACAGGGAACTAATGAAAAACTGTTTTTT; CDR3: CASRPQGTNEKLFF; D: .; J: TRBJ1-4; V: TRBV27; size: .
DNA: TGTGCCAGCAGCTTACGACATCGGAACACTGAAGCTTTCTTT; CDR3: CASSLRHRNTEAFF; D: .; J: TRBJ1-1; V: TRBV9; size: .
DNA: TGCGCCAGCCAATACGGGGAAAGAGGTCGGAATCAGCCCCAGCATTTT; CDR3: CASQYGERGRNQPQHF; D: .; J: TRBJ1-5; V: TRBV4-3; size: .
DNA: TGTGCCAGCTCACCAGTCGAGGGAGAGACCCAGTACTTC; CDR3: CASSPVEGETQYF; D: .; J: TRBJ2-5; V: TRBV18; size: .
DNA: TGCGCCAGCAGCTTTGGGGGGGAGGAGGCGCCCCAGCATTTT; CDR3: CASSFGGEEAPQHF; D: .; J: TRBJ1-5; V: TRBV5-1; size: .